The 4 T cell receptor beta chains given below trace back to one sample, sequenced in a study of cytomegalovirus exposure and HLA in healthy donors. Vbeta (60) and Jbeta (13) primers were used in the PCR. TCRdb's table, derived via immunoSEQ multiplex PCR, lists solely in-frame clones and lacks some. The sample carries about 140,000 clones, roughly a tenth recorded once. The sequenced sample consisted of PBMCs. The source of these receptors is a male donor in good health and CMV-seronegative.

The rearrangement links TRBV9 to TRBJ1-1; a possible D gene is TRBD1 (5 bases). The CDR3 length is 17 residues. Germline V gene sequence: CDR1 SGDLS, CDR2 YYNGEE. Trimming took 0 bases from V and 1 from J, leaving 16 bases between them. CDR3 nucleotide sequence: TGTGCCAGCAGCGTAGTAGATAGGGGCAGGCCGAACACTGAAGCTTTCTTT. The encoded protein is CASSVVDRGRPNTEAFF.

This chain's CDR3 is CASSYFGGQGEKLFF. CDR3 in DNA: TGTGCCAGCAGTTATTTCGGAGGACAGGGCGAAAAACTGTTTTTT. J is TRBJ1-4 and V is TRBV6-6; 8 bases map to TRBD1. Losses at the gene ends were 3 bases for V and 8 bases for J; bases not matched to a gene: 8. The CDR3 sequence is 15 residues long. The V gene's germline CDR1 is MNHNY and CDR2 SVGAGI (reference sequence).

This chain links TRBV28 with TRBJ1-1; 9 bases match TRBD1. CDR3 size: 15 residues. Unmatched junction bases numbered 14, after V lost 8 bases and J lost 7 bases. Germline V gives CDR1 MDHEN, CDR2 SYDVKM. The CDR3 DNA is TGTGCCAGCCAAACCCCCGGACAGGGGCCTCGTGAAGCTTTCTTT. Translating gives CASQTPGQGPREAFF.

This clone has a handful of counts. This chain links TRBV14 with TRBJ2-7; 9 bases are a match to TRBD1. The length of the CDR3 is 16 residues. Trimming took 3 bases from V and 3 from J; bases not matched to a gene: 9. Germline V gene data show CDR1 as SGHDN and CDR2 as FVKESK. CDR3: CASSHPRDRALYEQYF. The CDR3 nucleotides are TGTGCCAGCAGCCACCCCCGGGACAGGGCGCTCTACGAGCAGTACTTC.